The subject of this entry is one T cell receptor (beta chain). TCRdb keeps only in-frame clones here, not all; method: immunoSEQ multiplex PCR. This sample has around 69,000 clones, with 75% to 90% found just once. V lost 2 bases, J lost 0 bases, and 12 bases lay in between. Germline CDR1 is SEHNR and CDR2 is FQNEAQ (reference sequence). The CDR3 is 16 amino acids. This specimen belongs to a study of OX40 agonist ivuxolimab in advanced cancers. Overall study context: Three patients had partial responses: one hepatocellular carcinoma, two cutaneous melanoma.

The genes are TRBV7-9 and TRBJ2-3, with a possible D match to TRBD2 (6 bases). The sequencing used CD4+ or CD8+ T cells sorted from blood, collected in a trial of the OX40 agonist ivuxolimab. The receptor was derived from an adult with an advanced solid tumor such as melanoma, head and neck, liver or kidney cancer. CDR3 bases: TGTGCCAGCAGCTTACCTACCGCGGGGAGCACAGATACGCAGTATTTT. Translating it yields CASSLPTAGSTDTQYF. The variable domain in full, with the rest retrieved from reference TRBV7-9 and TRBJ2-3, is DTGVSQNPRHKITKRGQNVTFRCDPISEHNRLYWYRQTLGQGPEFLTYFQNEAQLEKSRLLSDRFSAERPKGSFSTLEIQRTEQGDSAMYLCASSLPTAGSTDTQYFGPGTRLTVL.